The present T cell receptor beta chain was sequenced within a study of identical twins. Study results and limitations: Sharing of beta out-of-frame sequences by twins showed a weaker excess.

This CDR3 contains 14 residues. The V end lost 5 bases, the J end lost 5 bases, and 15 bases lay between the germline ends. The germline V gene has CDR1 SGHTA and CDR2 FQGTGA. Each CDR3 protein gets one entry after TCRdb re-called the 5' RACE reads with MiXCR. The sample has over 550,000 distinct CDR3 sequences; just over 7% are singletons. Turning to this clonotype: The antigen remains undetermined.

No donor was unhealthy or non-Caucasian. These data were likewise used in another study, on yellow fever vaccine responses in identical twins.

The chain joins TRBV7-3 to TRBJ2-5; no reliable D call. The sequenced sample was PBMCs. The TCR originated in a woman aged 18 to 35 in good health. The CDR3 coding sequence is TGTGCCAGCAGCCAAAAAGGCCTAGGGGAGACCCAGTACTTC. Translated: CASSQKGLGETQYF.